The entry that follows covers one TCR beta chain sequence. Only in-frame clones appear in the TCRdb table, and some are missing; sequencing was by immunoSEQ multiplex PCR. The profile covers roughly 280,000 clones, with 86% appearing a single time and over 8% taken by the ten largest. CDR3 length: 13 amino acids. V trimming: 1 base; J trimming: 5 bases; junction bases outside the gene matches: 2. CDR1 and CDR2 (germline): LNHDA, SQIVND (reference sequence). This entry is derived from a study of blood T cell repertoires in COVID-19. Across the whole study: The United States, Italy and Spain were the sources of the acute and convalescent COVID-19 samples.

This clonotype was obtained from a man aged 40-55 years with active or convalescent COVID-19. Sequencing was done on a sample of peripheral blood. V usage is TRBV19 and J usage is TRBJ2-7; 7 bases line up with TRBD2. The CDR3 sequence is CASSIGAGDEQYF. CDR3 bases: TGTGCCAGTAGTATAGGTGCGGGAGACGAGCAGTACTTC.